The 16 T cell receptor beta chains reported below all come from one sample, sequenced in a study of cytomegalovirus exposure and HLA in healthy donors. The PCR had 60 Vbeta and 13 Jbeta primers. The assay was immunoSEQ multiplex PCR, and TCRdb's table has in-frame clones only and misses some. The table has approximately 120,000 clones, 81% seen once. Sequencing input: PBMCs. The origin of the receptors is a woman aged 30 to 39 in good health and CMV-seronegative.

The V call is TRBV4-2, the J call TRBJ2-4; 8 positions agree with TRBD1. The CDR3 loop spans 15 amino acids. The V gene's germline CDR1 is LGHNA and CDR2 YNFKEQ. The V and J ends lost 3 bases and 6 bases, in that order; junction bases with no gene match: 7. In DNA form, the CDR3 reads TGTGCCAGCAGCCATCCCGGGACAGGAGTAAACATTCAGTACTTC. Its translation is CASSHPGTGVNIQYF.

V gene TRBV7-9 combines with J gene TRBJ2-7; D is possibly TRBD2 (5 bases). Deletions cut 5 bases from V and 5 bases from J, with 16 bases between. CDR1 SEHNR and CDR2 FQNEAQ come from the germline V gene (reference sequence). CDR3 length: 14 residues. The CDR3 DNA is TGTGCCAGCAGCCCTAGTAGGCTAGCTGACGAGCAGTACTTC. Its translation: CASSPSRLADEQYF.

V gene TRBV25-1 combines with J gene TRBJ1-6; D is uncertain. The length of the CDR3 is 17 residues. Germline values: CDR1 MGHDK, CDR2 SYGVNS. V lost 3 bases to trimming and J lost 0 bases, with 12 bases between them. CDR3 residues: CASSDEGGSSYNSPLHF. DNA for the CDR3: TGTGCCAGCAGTGACGAGGGCGGTAGCTCCTATAATTCACCCCTCCACTTT.

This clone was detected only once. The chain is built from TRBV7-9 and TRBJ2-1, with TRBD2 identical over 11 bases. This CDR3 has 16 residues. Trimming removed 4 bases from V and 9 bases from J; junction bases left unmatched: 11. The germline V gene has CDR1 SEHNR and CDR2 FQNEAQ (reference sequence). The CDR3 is CASSWGTSGRTGEQFF. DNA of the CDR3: TGTGCCAGCAGCTGGGGAACTAGCGGGAGAACGGGTGAGCAGTTCTTC.

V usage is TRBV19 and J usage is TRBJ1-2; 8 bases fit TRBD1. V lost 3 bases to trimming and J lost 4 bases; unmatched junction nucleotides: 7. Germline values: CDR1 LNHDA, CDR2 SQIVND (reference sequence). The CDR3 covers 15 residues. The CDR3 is CASSMGQADFYGYTF. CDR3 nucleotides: TGTGCCAGTAGTATGGGACAGGCCGACTTCTATGGCTACACCTTC.

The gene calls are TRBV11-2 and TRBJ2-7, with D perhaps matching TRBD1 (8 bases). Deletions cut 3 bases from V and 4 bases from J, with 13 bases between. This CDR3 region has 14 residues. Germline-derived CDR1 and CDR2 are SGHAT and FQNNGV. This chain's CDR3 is CASSFGQGGYEQYF. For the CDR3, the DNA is TGTGCCAGCAGCTTCGGACAGGGAGGGTACGAGCAGTACTTC.

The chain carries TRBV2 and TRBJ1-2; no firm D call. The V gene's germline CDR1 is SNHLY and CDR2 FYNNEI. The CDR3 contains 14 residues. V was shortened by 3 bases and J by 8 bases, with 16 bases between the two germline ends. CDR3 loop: CASSDSNSEMGYTF. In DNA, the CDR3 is TGTGCCAGCAGTGACTCTAACTCGGAGATGGGCTACACCTTC.

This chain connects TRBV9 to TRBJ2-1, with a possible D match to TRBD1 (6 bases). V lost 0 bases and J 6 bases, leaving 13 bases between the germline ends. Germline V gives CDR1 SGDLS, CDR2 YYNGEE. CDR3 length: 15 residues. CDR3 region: CASSVGGRGVNEQFF. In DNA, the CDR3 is TGTGCCAGCAGCGTAGGGGGCAGGGGCGTCAATGAGCAGTTCTTC.

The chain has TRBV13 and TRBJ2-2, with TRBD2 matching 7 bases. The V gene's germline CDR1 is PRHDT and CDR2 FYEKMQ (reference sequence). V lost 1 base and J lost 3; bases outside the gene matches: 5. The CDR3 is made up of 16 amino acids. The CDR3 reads CASSLAASGYTGELFF. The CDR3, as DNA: TGTGCCAGCAGCTTAGCGGCTAGCGGATACACCGGGGAGCTGTTTTTT. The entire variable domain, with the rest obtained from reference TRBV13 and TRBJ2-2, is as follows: AAGVIQSPRHLIKEKRETATLKCYPIPRHDTVYWYQQGPGQDPQFLISFYEKMQSDKGSIPDRFSAQQFSDYHSELNMSSLELGDSALYFCASSLAASGYTGELFFGEGSRLTVL.

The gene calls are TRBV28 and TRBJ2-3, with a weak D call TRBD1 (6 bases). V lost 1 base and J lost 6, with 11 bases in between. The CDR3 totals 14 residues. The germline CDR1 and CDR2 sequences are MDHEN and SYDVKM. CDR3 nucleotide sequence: TGTGCCAGCAGTTTATCGTCAGGGGCCGATACGCAGTATTTT. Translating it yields CASSLSSGADTQYF.

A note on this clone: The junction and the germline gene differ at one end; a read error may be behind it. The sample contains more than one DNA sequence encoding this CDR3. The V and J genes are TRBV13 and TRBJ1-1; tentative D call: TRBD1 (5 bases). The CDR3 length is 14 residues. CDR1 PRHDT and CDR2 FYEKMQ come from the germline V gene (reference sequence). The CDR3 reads CASSVGTRRTEAFF. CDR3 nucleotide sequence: TGTGCCAGCAGCGTAGGGACTCGTAGGACTGAAGCTTTCTTT.

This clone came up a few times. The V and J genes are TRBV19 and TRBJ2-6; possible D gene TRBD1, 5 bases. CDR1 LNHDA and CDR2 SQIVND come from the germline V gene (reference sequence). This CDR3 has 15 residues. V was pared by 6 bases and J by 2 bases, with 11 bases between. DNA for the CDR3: TGTGCCAGTAGGCCGACAGCCACTGGGGCCAACGTCCTGACTTTC. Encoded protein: CASRPTATGANVLTF.

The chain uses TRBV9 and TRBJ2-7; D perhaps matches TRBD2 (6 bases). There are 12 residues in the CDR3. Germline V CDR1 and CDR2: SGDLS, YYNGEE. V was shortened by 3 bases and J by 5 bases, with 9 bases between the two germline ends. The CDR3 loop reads CASSGTSNEQYF. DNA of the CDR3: TGTGCCAGCAGCGGAACTAGCAACGAGCAGTACTTC.

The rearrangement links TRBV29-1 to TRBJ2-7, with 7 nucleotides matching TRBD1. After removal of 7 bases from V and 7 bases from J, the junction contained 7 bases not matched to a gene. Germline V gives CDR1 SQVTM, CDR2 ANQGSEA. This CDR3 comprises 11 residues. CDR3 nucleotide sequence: TGCAGCGCCCGTCGGGGACAGGAGCAGTACTTC. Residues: CSARRGQEQYF.

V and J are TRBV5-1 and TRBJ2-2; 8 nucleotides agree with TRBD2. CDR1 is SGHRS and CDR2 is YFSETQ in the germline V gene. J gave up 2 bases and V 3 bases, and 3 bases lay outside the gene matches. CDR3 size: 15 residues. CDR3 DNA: TGCGCCAGCAGCTCGACTAGCGAAAACACCGGGGAGCTGTTTTTT. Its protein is CASSSTSENTGELFF.

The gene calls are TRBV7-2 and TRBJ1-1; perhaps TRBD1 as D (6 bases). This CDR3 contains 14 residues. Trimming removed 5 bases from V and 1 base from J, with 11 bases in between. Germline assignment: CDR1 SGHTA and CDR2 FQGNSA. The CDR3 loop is CASSQQGGNTEAFF. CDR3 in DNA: TGTGCCAGCAGCCAACAGGGTGGGAACACTGAAGCTTTCTTT.